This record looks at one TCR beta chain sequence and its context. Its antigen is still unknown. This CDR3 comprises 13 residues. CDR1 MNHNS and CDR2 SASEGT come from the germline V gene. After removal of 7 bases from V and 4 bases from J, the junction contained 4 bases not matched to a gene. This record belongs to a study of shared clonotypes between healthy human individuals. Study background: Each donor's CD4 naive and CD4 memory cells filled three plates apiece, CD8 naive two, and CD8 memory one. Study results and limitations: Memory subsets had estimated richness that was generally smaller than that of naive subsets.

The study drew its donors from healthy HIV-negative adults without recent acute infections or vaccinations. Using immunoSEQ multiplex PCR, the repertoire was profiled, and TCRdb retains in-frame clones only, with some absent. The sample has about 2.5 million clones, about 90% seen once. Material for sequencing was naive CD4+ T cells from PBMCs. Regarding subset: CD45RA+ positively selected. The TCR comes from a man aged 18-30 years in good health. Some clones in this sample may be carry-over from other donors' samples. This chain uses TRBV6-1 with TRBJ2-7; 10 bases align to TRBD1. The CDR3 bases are TGTGCCAGCAATGGGGACAGGGGTTACGAGCAGTACTTC. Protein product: CASNGDRGYEQYF.